The 27 T cell receptor beta chains below all came from one sample that was sequenced in a study of identical twins. TCRdb itself ran the 5' RACE reads through MiXCR, one entry per CDR3 protein. The repertoire holds 1.5 million to 2 million distinct CDR3 sequences, with under 35% as singletons. The source material was cord blood. The receptors were sampled from a newborn girl in good health.

The rearrangement links TRBV19 to TRBJ2-6; perhaps TRBD2 as D (6 bases). V lost 9 bases and J lost 2, with 14 bases in between. Per the germline V gene, CDR1 is LNHDA and CDR2 is SQIVND (reference sequence). The CDR3 totals 15 residues. The CDR3 DNA reads TGTGCCAGCCATACTAGCAGGACTGGGGCCAACGTCCTGACTTTC. Protein sequence: CASHTSRTGANVLTF.

This clonotype turned up a few times. This rearrangement joins TRBV29-1 to TRBJ1-2; 7 bases are a match to TRBD1. This CDR3 region has 15 residues. The V segment lost 5 bases and the J segment 2 bases; nucleotides outside the gene matches: 11. The germline V gene encodes CDR1 SQVTM and CDR2 ANQGSEA. CDR3 sequence reads: CSVPESGGHNYGYTF. In nucleotides, the CDR3 is TGCAGCGTTCCAGAATCAGGGGGTCACAACTATGGCTACACCTTC.

This clonotype was seen more than once but under ten times. Compared with germline, one end of the junction differs, possibly owing to a read error. This rearrangement joins TRBV20-1 to TRBJ2-7; tentatively, D is TRBD1 (5 bases). CDR1 is DFQATT and CDR2 is SNEGSKA in the germline V gene (reference sequence). The CDR3 has 14 residues. DNA of the CDR3: TGCAGTGCTAGTCCCCAACAGGTTACCTACGAGCAGTACTTT. Residues: CSASPQQVTYEQYF.

The CDR3 loop reads CASSYGLGEQFF. The DNA of the CDR3 is TGTGCCAGCAGTTACGGGCTCGGTGAGCAGTTCTTC. The gene calls are TRBV6-5 and TRBJ2-1; D unresolved. This CDR3 is built from 12 residues. Germline values: CDR1 MNHEY, CDR2 SVGAGI. V was cut by 2 bases and J by 9 bases, with 8 bases left in between.

Only a few counts were recorded for this clonotype. The gene calls are TRBV12-3 or TRBV12-4 and TRBJ2-1, with D perhaps given as TRBD1 or TRBD2 (5 bases each). Trimming shortened V by 5 bases and J by 12 bases, and 17 bases separated the two germline ends. The CDR3 loop spans 13 amino acids. CDR3 protein: CASSPARGLTQFF. The CDR3 bases are TGTGCCAGCAGTCCCGCCCGGGGCCTAACGCAGTTCTTC.

CDR3 in DNA: TGCGCCAGCAGCTTGGTGCCAGGATCCGGGGAGCTGTTTTTT. It yields the protein CASSLVPGSGELFF. This rearrangement joins TRBV5-1 to TRBJ2-2; D is unclear. Trimming took 0 bases from V and 6 from J, leaving 9 bases between them. Germline V gene data show CDR1 as SGHRS and CDR2 as YFSETQ. CDR3 length: 14 residues.

This chain links TRBV2 with TRBJ2-1; D is ambiguous. The CDR3 is 12 amino acids. V was shortened by 7 bases and J by 12 bases, with 16 bases between the two germline ends. Germline CDR1 SNHLY, CDR2 FYNNEI. The chain's CDR3 is CASTETFGGQFF. For the CDR3, the DNA is TGTGCCAGCACGGAGACTTTCGGTGGGCAGTTCTTC.

This clonotype was counted a few times. This chain connects TRBV10-3 to TRBJ2-1; D call uncertain. Deletions cut 4 bases from V and 6 bases from J, with 4 bases between. This CDR3 is 11 amino acids long. The germline V gene encodes CDR1 ENHRY and CDR2 SYGVKD. CDR3 loop: CAISGANEQFF. The CDR3 DNA sequence: TGTGCCATCAGTGGGGCCAATGAGCAGTTCTTC.

This clonotype appeared many times. In DNA, the CDR3 is TGTGCCATCAAACCGGGACAGAGCTCCTACGAGCAGTACTTC. Its translation is CAIKPGQSSYEQYF. The V call is TRBV10-3, the J call TRBJ2-7; 7 bases are a match to TRBD1. Losses at the gene ends were 7 bases for V and 0 bases for J; bases not matched to a gene: 6. The length of the CDR3 is 14 residues. Germline CDR1 is ENHRY and CDR2 is SYGVKD.

V usage is TRBV27 and J usage is TRBJ1-1; D ambiguous. CDR3 length equals 13 residues. Deletions cut 4 bases from V and 0 bases from J, with 6 bases between. Germline V gives CDR1 MNHEY, CDR2 SMNVEV (reference sequence). The CDR3 coding sequence is TGTGCCAGCAGTTATGAGATGAACACTGAAGCTTTCTTT. The encoded protein is CASSYEMNTEAFF.

V usage is TRBV20-1 and J usage is TRBJ2-5; a weak D match, TRBD2 (6 bases). CDR3 length: 13 amino acids. The V end lost 7 bases, the J end lost 5 bases, and 17 bases lay between the germline ends. From germline, CDR1 is DFQATT and CDR2 SNEGSKA (reference sequence). In DNA, the CDR3 is TGCAGTGTGAAAATCGGGGGATCCGAGACCCAGTACTTC. Amino acids: CSVKIGGSETQYF.

This clonotype was counted a few times. The V and J genes are TRBV7-9 and TRBJ2-1; D gene unclear. Trimming removed 0 bases from V and 9 bases from J, with 18 bases in between. CDR3 size: 16 residues. CDR1 SEHNR and CDR2 FQNEAQ come from the germline V gene (reference sequence). CDR3 sequence reads: CASSLAWSKWWGEQFF. The CDR3 DNA reads as TGTGCCAGCAGCTTAGCGTGGAGTAAGTGGTGGGGTGAGCAGTTCTTC. Complete variable domain (other parts from reference TRBV7-9 and TRBJ2-1): DTGVSQNPRHKITKRGQNVTFRCDPISEHNRLYWYRQTLGQGPEFLTYFQNEAQLEKSRLLSDRFSAERPKGSFSTLEIQRTEQGDSAMYLCASSLAWSKWWGEQFFGPGTRLTVL.

This clonotype was seen at least ten times. The chain links TRBV3-1 to TRBJ2-4; D uncertain. Trimming stripped 3 bases from V and 3 bases from J, with 3 bases between. CDR3 length equals 12 residues. The germline CDR1 and CDR2 sequences are LGHDT and YNNKEL (reference sequence). The CDR3 spells CASSHNKNIQYF. CDR3 bases: TGTGCCAGCAGCCATAACAAAAACATTCAGTACTTC.

The chain combines TRBV28 with TRBJ1-5; D gene unclear. The CDR3 is 16 residues long. V gave up 6 bases and J gave up 2 bases, with 17 bases separating them. Germline CDR1 reads MDHEN; CDR2 reads SYDVKM. The CDR3 DNA is TGTGCCAGCAGCTTAAGTAGGATCGGGGGCAATCAGCCCCAGCATTTT. Translation gives CASSLSRIGGNQPQHF.

V is TRBV14 and J is TRBJ2-1, with no clear D. Looked up from germline, CDR1 is SGHDN and CDR2 is FVKESK. The CDR3 totals 11 residues. The V gene lost 5 bases and the J gene lost 8 bases, with 7 bases spanning the gap. CDR3 region: CASSGGDEQFF. CDR3 nucleotide sequence: TGTGCCAGCAGCGGTGGGGATGAGCAGTTCTTC.

The rearrangement uses TRBV20-1 and TRBJ2-1; TRBD2 matches at 9 bases. The J segment lost 10 bases and the V segment lost 5 bases, leaving 12 bases of the junction unmatched. Germline values: CDR1 DFQATT, CDR2 SNEGSKA (reference sequence). The length of the CDR3 is 14 residues. Here the CDR3 DNA reads TGCAGTGCTGATGCTCCCGGGACTAGCATAGAGCAGTTCTTC. Translation gives CSADAPGTSIEQFF.

The chain combines TRBV3-1 with TRBJ1-1; TRBD1 matches 7 bases. Germline-derived CDR1 and CDR2 are LGHDT and YNNKEL (reference sequence). V gave up 4 bases and J gave up 1 base; unmatched junction bases: 15. This CDR3 is 18 amino acids long. The CDR3 sequence: CASSPKNRGEDANTEAFF. The CDR3 region has the DNA TGTGCCAGCAGCCCGAAAAACAGGGGAGAGGATGCGAACACTGAAGCTTTCTTT.

This clonotype was detected only a few times. The V call is TRBV28, the J call TRBJ2-7; 9 nucleotides agree with TRBD1. The junction had 6 bases not matched to a gene; V was cut back by 6 bases and J by 3 bases. CDR1 and CDR2 from the germline V gene are MDHEN and SYDVKM. The CDR3 loop spans 14 amino acids. CDR3 region: CASRTTGQGYEQYF. The CDR3 coding sequence is TGTGCCAGCAGGACGACGGGACAGGGCTACGAGCAGTACTTC.

This clonotype has just one count. CDR3 sequence reads: CASSFGSRGLAVSYNEQYF. The CDR3, as DNA: TGTGCCAGCAGTTTCGGAAGCAGGGGACTAGCGGTCTCCTACAATGAGCAGTACTTC. V gene TRBV27 combines with J gene TRBJ2-5, with 11 nucleotides matching TRBD2. V was pared by 3 bases and J by 11 bases, with 23 bases of the junction left unmatched. This CDR3 spans 19 amino acids. Germline CDR1 and CDR2: MNHEY and SMNVEV (reference sequence).

This clonotype has ten or more counts. The chain uses TRBV28 and TRBJ2-1, with 10 bases fitting TRBD2. CDR1 MDHEN and CDR2 SYDVKM come from the germline V gene. The ends lost 10 bases at V and 3 bases at J; junction bases unmatched: 6. CDR3 size: 14 residues. Written as DNA, the CDR3 is TGTGCCACCTTAGCGGGAGGCTACTACAATGAGCAGTTCTTC. Translation gives CATLAGGYYNEQFF.

This clonotype was counted only a few times. CDR3 sequence: CSARLGQAHSPLHF. Written as DNA, the CDR3 is TGCAGTGCTAGACTGGGACAGGCCCATTCACCCCTCCACTTT. V is TRBV20-1 and J is TRBJ1-6; 8 nucleotides line up with TRBD1. V lost 2 bases and J lost 8; bases outside the gene matches: 5. This CDR3 comprises 14 residues. Germline CDR1 and CDR2: DFQATT and SNEGSKA (reference sequence).

Comments on this clonotype: Its ends do not fully match the called genes, so a read error is possible. The genes are TRBV12-3 or TRBV12-4 and TRBJ1-4; TRBD1 is a possible D gene (6 bases). The CDR3 spans 14 residues. The CDR3 sequence: CASSLAGANGKLFF. The CDR3 coding sequence is TGTGCCAGCAGTTTAGCGGGGGCTAATGGAAAACTGTTTTTT.

The table lists this clonotype with a few counts. J is TRBJ1-2 and V is TRBV19; D is perhaps TRBD1 (5 bases). Looked up from germline, CDR1 is LNHDA and CDR2 is SQIVND (reference sequence). There are 12 residues in the CDR3. Here the CDR3 reads CVYRKTNYGYTF. CDR3 coding DNA: TGTGTCTACAGGAAAACTAACTATGGCTACACCTTC.

This clonotype has just a few counts. This chain joins TRBV2 and TRBJ1-2; 7 positions match TRBD1. The V gene end was trimmed by 5 bases and the J gene end by 2 bases; junction bases not matched to a gene: 17. From germline, CDR1 is SNHLY and CDR2 FYNNEI. The CDR3 covers 18 residues. The CDR3 loop reads CASSLDRLILSQNYGYTF. DNA for the CDR3: TGTGCCAGCAGTCTGGACAGGCTGATACTGTCTCAAAACTATGGCTACACCTTC.

Concerning this clonotype itself: This may come from a read error, since a much larger clone is one base off. The chain is built from TRBV5-1 and TRBJ2-1, with TRBD1 matching 8 bases. The ends lost 0 bases at V and 4 bases at J; junction bases unmatched: 3. Germline V gene lookup returns CDR1 SGHRS and CDR2 YFSETQ. This CDR3 is 15 amino acids long. The CDR3: CASSLERTGYNEQFF. The CDR3 DNA is TGCGCCAGCAGCTTGGAGCGGACAGGGTACAATGAGCAGTTCTTC.

This clonotype was observed a few times. This chain uses TRBV27 with TRBJ2-5; 12 bases align to TRBD2. The CDR3 runs to 15 residues. From germline, CDR1 is MNHEY and CDR2 SMNVEV (reference sequence). V trimming: 3 bases; J trimming: 4 bases; junction bases outside the gene matches: 3. The CDR3 region has the DNA TGTGCCAGCAGTTTTGCTAGCGGGAGGGTAGAGACCCAGTACTTC. Translation gives CASSFASGRVETQYF.

This clonotype came up a few times. V and J are TRBV5-5 and TRBJ2-3; 8 positions agree with TRBD2. CDR1 and CDR2 (germline): SGHKS, YYEKEE (reference sequence). The CDR3 extends over 15 amino acids. V shed 4 bases and J 1 base; nucleotides not matched to a gene: 5. CDR3 sequence: CASSAMTSGTDTQYF. The CDR3, as DNA: TGTGCCAGCAGCGCGATGACTAGCGGCACAGATACGCAGTATTTT. Looking up the rest from reference TRBV5-5 and TRBJ2-3 gives the full variable domain: DAGVTQSPTHLIKTRGQQVTLRCSPISGHKSVSWYQQVLGQGPQFIFQYYEKEERGRGNFPDRFSARQFPNYSSELNVNALLLGDSALYLCASSAMTSGTDTQYFGPGTRLTVL.